This paragraph covers one T cell receptor beta chain sequence. This entry is derived from a study of blood T cell repertoires in COVID-19. Study-level information: Samples of COVID-19 (acute and convalescent) were obtained from the United States, Italy and Spain. Sources were T cells, B-cell-depleted T cells, or PBMCs; the material itself was cDNA or gDNA.

Trimming took off 5 bases at V and 6 bases at J, with 13 bases between the two ends. The germline V gene encodes CDR1 SGHNT and CDR2 YENEEA. The CDR3 has 14 residues. As originally analysed: Cell counts per sample came from amplifying reference gene primers. Libraries were prepared by immunoSEQ multiplex PCR; TCRdb keeps only in-frame clonotypes and omits some of them. The DNA was the basis for D and trimming; V, J and clone size are from that table. The table lists fewer than 70,000 clones, 80% to 85% of them singletons. The gene calls are TRBV11-3 and TRBJ2-2; D is undetermined. Source material: peripheral blood. The TCR was taken from a woman over 75 with acute or convalescent COVID-19. CDR3 residues: CASSAGRVAGELFF. Here the CDR3 DNA reads TGTGCCAGCAGCGCAGGCAGAGTAGCCGGGGAGCTGTTTTTT.